These T cell receptor beta chains were read from a single sample in a study of OX40 agonist ivuxolimab in advanced cancers. Libraries were prepared by immunoSEQ multiplex PCR; TCRdb keeps only in-frame clonotypes and omits some of them. The data hold approximately 17,000 clones, with 75% to 95% observed a single time. The source material was CD4+ or CD8+ T cells sorted from blood, sampled in a trial of the OX40 agonist ivuxolimab. Source of these receptors: an adult with an advanced solid tumor such as melanoma, head and neck, liver or kidney cancer. Each CDR3 is given with its conserved first and last residue. A D gene is named only where the DNA matches it firmly. The size field is filled for only some rows; it gives once, few, many or a size class.

clone size: -; D gene: TRBD1; V gene: TRBV27; J gene: TRBJ2-7; CDR3 protein: CASSPGQGMSYEQYF; CDR3 DNA: TGTGCCAGCAGTCCCGGACAGGGGATGAGCTACGAGCAGTACTTC
clone size: -; D gene: -; V gene: TRBV10-1; J gene: TRBJ1-2; CDR3 protein: CASSDRGAKSLTF; CDR3 DNA: TGCGCCAGCAGTGACAGAGGGGCCAAGTCGCTCACCTTC
clone size: -; D gene: -; V gene: TRBV9; J gene: TRBJ2-7; CDR3 protein: CASSVDPSDFYEQYF; CDR3 DNA: TGTGCCAGCAGCGTGGATCCCTCGGACTTCTACGAGCAGTACTTC
clone size: -; D gene: TRBD1; V gene: TRBV7-9; J gene: TRBJ1-2; CDR3 protein: CASSLEGANYGYTF; CDR3 DNA: TGTGCCAGCAGCTTAGAGGGGGCGAACTATGGCTACACCTTC
clone size: -; D gene: -; V gene: TRBV12-5; J gene: TRBJ1-2; CDR3 protein: CASGPDGYTF; CDR3 DNA: TGTGCTAGTGGTCCCGATGGCTACACCTTC
clone size: -; D gene: -; V gene: TRBV29-1; J gene: TRBJ1-2; CDR3 protein: CSAGRGNNYGYTF; CDR3 DNA: TGCAGCGCGGGGAGGGGCAATAACTATGGCTACACCTTC
clone size: -; D gene: -; V gene: TRBV25-1; J gene: TRBJ1-4; CDR3 protein: CASSEGGGSNEKLFF; CDR3 DNA: TGTGCCAGCAGTGAAGGGGGGGGATCTAATGAAAAACTGTTTTTT
clone size: -; D gene: TRBD1; V gene: TRBV7-2; J gene: TRBJ2-7; CDR3 protein: CASSPRGQTNYEQYF; CDR3 DNA: TGTGCCAGCAGCCCCAGGGGACAGACAAACTACGAGCAGTACTTC
clone size: -; D gene: TRBD2; V gene: TRBV19; J gene: TRBJ2-5; CDR3 protein: CASSTTSDQYF; CDR3 DNA: TGTGCCAGTAGTACCACTAGCGACCAGTACTTC
clone size: -; D gene: TRBD2; V gene: TRBV7-2; J gene: TRBJ2-4; CDR3 protein: CASSPGTRDIQYF; CDR3 DNA: TGTGCCAGCAGCCCCGGGACTAGGGACATTCAGTACTTC
clone size: -; D gene: -; V gene: TRBV2; J gene: TRBJ1-2; CDR3 protein: CASSTLHTGNYGYTF; CDR3 DNA: TGTGCCAGCAGTACACTTCACACAGGGAACTATGGCTACACCTTC
clone size: once; D gene: TRBD2; V gene: TRBV4-1; J gene: TRBJ2-7; CDR3 protein: CASSLGLAGYEQYF; CDR3 DNA: TGCGCCAGCAGCCTAGGACTAGCGGGGTACGAGCAGTACTTC
clone size: -; D gene: TRBD1; V gene: TRBV12-5; J gene: TRBJ2-3; CDR3 protein: CASGLGIQGYTDTQYF; CDR3 DNA: TGTGCTAGTGGTTTGGGAATACAGGGGTACACAGATACGCAGTATTTT
clone size: -; D gene: TRBD1; V gene: TRBV10-3; J gene: TRBJ1-6; CDR3 protein: CAIRTGEYNSPLHF; CDR3 DNA: TGTGCCATTCGGACAGGGGAGTATAATTCACCCCTCCACTTT
clone size: -; D gene: TRBD1; V gene: TRBV6-6; J gene: TRBJ1-2; CDR3 protein: CASSSDRVGYTF; CDR3 DNA: TGTGCCAGCAGTTCCGACAGGGTAGGCTACACCTTC
clone size: -; D gene: -; V gene: TRBV11-2; J gene: TRBJ2-7; CDR3 protein: CASSLTGAAYEQYF; CDR3 DNA: TGTGCCAGCAGCTTAACGGGGGCTGCCTACGAGCAGTACTTC
clone size: -; D gene: TRBD1; V gene: TRBV11-2; J gene: TRBJ2-7; CDR3 protein: CASSLGTGRYEQYF; CDR3 DNA: TGTGCCAGCAGCTTAGGGACAGGGCGCTACGAGCAGTACTTC
clone size: -; D gene: TRBD2; V gene: TRBV9; J gene: TRBJ2-7; CDR3 protein: CASSVGLADTYEQYF; CDR3 DNA: TGTGCCAGCAGCGTTGGACTAGCGGATACCTACGAGCAGTACTTC
clone size: -; D gene: TRBD2; V gene: TRBV5-5; J gene: TRBJ2-7; CDR3 protein: CASSVTSGKAYEQYF; CDR3 DNA: TGTGCCAGCAGCGTAACTAGCGGGAAGGCATACGAGCAGTACTTC
clone size: -; D gene: TRBD1; V gene: TRBV27; J gene: TRBJ2-7; CDR3 protein: CASSSLGQGPNYEQYF; CDR3 DNA: TGTGCCAGCAGTTCGCTAGGACAGGGACCCAACTACGAGCAGTACTTC
clone size: -; D gene: TRBD2; V gene: TRBV6-6; J gene: TRBJ2-3; CDR3 protein: CASSMTSGRPDTQYF; CDR3 DNA: TGTGCCAGCAGTATGACTAGCGGGAGGCCAGATACGCAGTATTTT
clone size: once; D gene: -; V gene: TRBV2; J gene: TRBJ2-1; CDR3 protein: CASSEWGSPYNEQFF; CDR3 DNA: TGTGCCAGCAGTGAATGGGGGTCCCCCTACAATGAGCAGTTCTTC
clone size: -; D gene: -; V gene: TRBV6-6; J gene: TRBJ1-1; CDR3 protein: CASTPTGRNTEAFF; CDR3 DNA: TGTGCCAGCACACCGACAGGCAGGAACACTGAAGCTTTCTTT
clone size: -; D gene: -; V gene: TRBV5-8; J gene: TRBJ1-2; CDR3 protein: CASSLRGNYGYTF; CDR3 DNA: TGTGCCAGCAGCTTACGGGGGAACTATGGCTACACCTTC
clone size: -; D gene: -; V gene: TRBV11-2; J gene: TRBJ2-5; CDR3 protein: CASSLVSRRETQYF; CDR3 DNA: TGTGCCAGCAGCTTAGTGTCTAGGCGAGAGACCCAGTACTTC
clone size: -; D gene: TRBD1; V gene: TRBV19; J gene: TRBJ2-5; CDR3 protein: CASSIGGGDRGLETQYF; CDR3 DNA: TGTGCCAGTAGTATAGGAGGGGGGGACAGGGGATTAGAGACCCAGTACTTC
clone size: -; D gene: -; V gene: TRBV9; J gene: TRBJ2-3; CDR3 protein: CASSGFLAQKRTRTDTQYF; CDR3 DNA: TGTGCCAGCAGCGGATTCCTAGCTCAAAAGAGGACCCGCACAGATACGCAGTATTTT
clone size: few; D gene: -; V gene: TRBV19; J gene: TRBJ2-7; CDR3 protein: CASSRAGIIYEQYF; CDR3 DNA: TGTGCCAGTAGTAGGGCGGGAATAATATACGAGCAGTACTTC
clone size: -; D gene: -; V gene: TRBV7-2; J gene: TRBJ2-5; CDR3 protein: CASSLRTLATETQYF; CDR3 DNA: TGTGCCAGCAGCCTCCGGACTTTAGCCACTGAGACCCAGTACTTC